Listed below are T cell receptor beta chains from one sample, sequenced in a study of CD8+CD57+ T cells in acquired aplastic anemia. Via MiXCR, TCRdb re-called the reads, giving one row per CDR3 protein. The sample shows a few hundred thousand distinct CDR3 sequences, around three fifths of them seen only once. Sequencing input: sorted CD4+, CD8+, or CD8+CD57+ T cells (not recorded which) from PBMCs. Receptor source: a human donor with aplastic anemia. Each CDR3 is given with its conserved first and last residue. A D gene is named only where the DNA matches it firmly. Rows give clone size only sometimes, using once, few, many, or a class for an expanded clone.

D	length	J	size	V	CDR3	DNA
NA	18	TRBJ2-7	NA	TRBV7-2	CASSWTPNRVGKYYEQYF	TGTGCCAGCAGCTGGACCCCTAACAGGGTAGGAAAGTACTACGAGCAGTACTTC
TRBD2	14	TRBJ2-7	NA	TRBV29-1	CSVAGGDGTYEQYF	TGCAGCGTTGCGGGGGGGGACGGTACCTACGAGCAGTACTTC
NA	13	TRBJ2-1	NA	TRBV7-8	CASSLAPYFEQFF	TGTGCCAGCAGCTTAGCTCCATATTTCGAGCAGTTCTTC
NA	16	TRBJ2-5	few	TRBV25-1	CASGESGPIIQETQYF	TGTGCCAGCGGTGAATCTGGACCAATAATCCAAGAGACCCAGTACTTC
NA	16	TRBJ1-2	few	TRBV12-3/TRBV12-4	CASSLIFPGDNYGYTF	TGTGCCAGCAGTTTAATTTTCCCAGGAGATAACTATGGCTACACCTTC
NA	15	TRBJ2-3	many	TRBV4-2	CASSQVPGTTDTQYF	TGTGCCAGCAGCCAAGTCCCTGGGACTACAGATACGCAGTATTTT
NA	11	TRBJ2-1	few	TRBV10-2	CASSPRGEQFF	TGCGCCAGCAGTCCTAGGGGTGAGCAGTTCTTC
TRBD2	17	TRBJ2-3	few	TRBV15	CATSSGKTQPSTDTQYF	TGTGCCACCTCTAGCGGGAAAACTCAACCCTCCACAGATACGCAGTATTTT
TRBD1	14	TRBJ1-4	many	TRBV5-1	CASSLGQGPEKLFF	TGCGCCAGCAGCTTGGGACAGGGGCCCGAAAAACTGTTTTTT
NA	15	TRBJ2-1	NA	TRBV20-1	CSARFQGGAYNEQFF	TGCAGTGCTAGGTTCCAAGGGGGGGCCTACAATGAGCAGTTCTTC
TRBD1	14	TRBJ1-1	NA	TRBV5-1	CASSPGTGGTEAFF	TGCGCCAGCAGCCCAGGGACAGGGGGTACTGAAGCTTTCTTT
TRBD1	11	TRBJ1-1	many	TRBV10-3	CATGTGGRAFF	TGTGCCACCGGGACAGGGGGAAGAGCTTTCTTT
TRBD2	14	TRBJ2-3	many	TRBV5-1	CASSLGGGTDTQYF	TGCGCCAGCAGCTTGGGCGGGGGAACAGATACGCAGTATTTT
NA	16	TRBJ1-6	few	TRBV5-1	CASSLGGGPTNSPLHF	TGCGCCAGCAGCCTGGGTGGGGGGCCGACTAATTCACCCCTCCACTTT
NA	16	TRBJ2-3	NA	TRBV24-1	CATSDPEPVGTDTQYF	TGTGCCACCAGTGACCCGGAGCCGGTAGGGACAGATACGCAGTATTTT
NA	15	TRBJ1-4	many	TRBV5-1	CASSSSGDPNEKLFF	TGCGCCAGCAGCTCGTCAGGGGACCCAAATGAAAAACTGTTTTTT
TRBD1	15	TRBJ1-3	NA	TRBV7-2	CASSLSGTAGNTIYF	TGTGCCAGCAGCTTATCCGGGACAGCTGGAAACACCATATATTTT
NA	13	TRBJ2-7	NA	TRBV20-1	CSAARAVVYEQYF	TGCAGTGCGGCCAGGGCGGTGGTTTACGAGCAGTACTTC
TRBD2	15	TRBJ2-5	few	TRBV20-1	CSARLAGGRGETQYF	TGCAGTGCTAGACTAGCGGGAGGAAGGGGAGAGACCCAGTACTTC
NA	16	TRBJ1-6	NA	TRBV7-3	CASSLGAGTGDSPLHF	TGTGCCAGCAGCTTAGGAGCAGGCACGGGGGATTCACCCCTCCACTTT
NA	15	TRBJ2-1	many	TRBV19	CATRAQGLPNNEQFF	TGTGCCACCCGAGCGCAGGGGCTTCCGAACAATGAGCAGTTCTTC
NA	14	TRBJ1-5	NA	TRBV20-1	CSALLRASNQPQHF	TGCAGTGCTCTACTCCGAGCCTCGAATCAGCCCCAGCATTTT
TRBD1	14	TRBJ2-3	NA	TRBV19	CASSYGTGWDTQYF	TGTGCCAGTAGCTACGGGACAGGGTGGGATACGCAGTATTTT
TRBD1	14	TRBJ2-7	NA	TRBV10-3	CAISVRDRGYEQYF	TGTGCCATCAGTGTAAGGGACAGGGGTTACGAGCAGTACTTC
NA	16	TRBJ2-7	few	TRBV7-9	CASSLGIAGFSYEQYF	TGTGCCAGCAGCTTAGGGATTGCGGGGTTCTCCTACGAGCAGTACTTC
NA	13	TRBJ1-1	NA	TRBV6-5	CASRKNRGTEAFF	TGTGCCAGCAGAAAGAACAGAGGGACTGAAGCTTTCTTT
NA	19	TRBJ1-1	NA	TRBV19	CASSYPSGIIAGGRTEAFF	TGTGCCAGTAGTTACCCTAGCGGGATAATAGCCGGGGGCAGGACTGAAGCTTTCTTT
NA	15	TRBJ2-5	NA	TRBV5-6	CASSLAGRGQETQYF	TGTGCCAGCAGCTTGGCCGGAAGAGGCCAAGAGACCCAGTACTTC
NA	14	TRBJ2-3	NA	TRBV20-1	CSARRGGRTDTQYF	TGCAGTGCTAGAAGGGGGGGGCGAACAGATACGCAGTATTTT
TRBD1	14	TRBJ2-7	many	TRBV12-3/TRBV12-4	CASSLRRGPNEQYF	TGTGCCAGCAGTTTACGCAGGGGGCCTAACGAGCAGTACTTC
NA	17	TRBJ1-2	NA	TRBV9	CASSEGVDVVGAYGYTF	TGTGCCAGCAGCGAAGGGGTGGATGTAGTGGGGGCCTATGGCTACACCTTC